Shown below are 23 T cell receptor beta chains from a single sample sequenced in a study of blood T cell repertoires in COVID-19. Assay used: immunoSEQ multiplex PCR; TCRdb lists only in-frame clones, some missing. Of under 150,000 clones in the sample, 84% were seen once. The sequenced sample was PBMCs or T cells enriched from blood (not recorded which). These receptors were taken from a man between 45 and 60 years old in a cohort exposed to, infected with or recovered from COVID-19 (not recorded which).

This rearrangement joins TRBV10-1 to TRBJ1-5, with a tentative D call TRBD1 (5 bases). Looked up from germline, CDR1 is WNHNN and CDR2 is SYGVQD (reference sequence). This CDR3 is 16 amino acids long. V lost 3 bases and J 3 bases, leaving 15 bases between the germline ends. CDR3 protein: CASSDPPGPDNQPQHF. CDR3 nucleotides: TGCGCCAGCAGTGACCCTCCAGGGCCCGACAATCAGCCCCAGCATTTT.

The chain combines TRBV5-1 with TRBJ2-7; 8 bases match TRBD1. The ends lost 4 bases at V and 5 bases at J; junction bases unmatched: 8. CDR3 length: 14 residues. CDR1 is SGHRS and CDR2 is YFSETQ in the germline V gene. CDR3 amino acids: CASSPGQGVHEQYF. CDR3 coding DNA: TGCGCCAGCAGCCCAGGACAGGGCGTACACGAGCAGTACTTC.

A few counts support this clone. The chain employs TRBV24-1 and TRBJ1-2, with D unclear. V was shortened by 6 bases and J by 5 bases, with 9 bases between the two germline ends. Per the germline V gene, CDR1 is KGHDR and CDR2 is SFDVKD. The CDR3 sequence is 12 residues long. This CDR3 is CATSRSPYGYTF. The CDR3 DNA is TGTGCCACCAGTAGGAGTCCTTATGGCTACACCTTC.

The chain has TRBV9 and TRBJ2-1; 13 nucleotides line up with TRBD2. Germline-derived CDR1 and CDR2 are SGDLS and YYNGEE. V shed 0 bases and J 7 bases; nucleotides not matched to a gene: 7. The CDR3 is 17 residues long. The CDR3 DNA is TGTGCCAGCAGCGTAGCTTCCGGGACTAGCGGGATAAATGAGCAGTTCTTC. As protein: CASSVASGTSGINEQFF.

The chain couples TRBV7-2 to TRBJ2-7; TRBD1 matches at 7 bases. Germline CDR1 reads SGHTA; CDR2 reads FQGNSA. CDR3 length: 13 residues. The V gene end was trimmed by 5 bases and the J gene end by 3 bases; junction bases not matched to a gene: 4. In DNA form, the CDR3 reads TGTGCCAGCAGCCACAGGGGACGCTACGAGCAGTACTTC. This codes for CASSHRGRYEQYF.

V and J are TRBV7-9 and TRBJ2-1; possible D gene TRBD2, 5 bases. Germline V lookup: CDR1 SEHNR, CDR2 FQNEAQ (reference sequence). The ends were cut back, 1 base at V and 8 bases at J, with 24 bases in the middle. This CDR3 is 18 amino acids long. The CDR3 DNA is TGTGCCAGCAGCTTAGGATGGCCAAGCGGATCAGCAGTATATGAGCAGTTCTTC. Its translation: CASSLGWPSGSAVYEQFF.

This chain's CDR3 is CATSVLTDTQYF. The DNA for the CDR3 is TGTGCTACGAGCGTACTCACAGATACGCAGTATTTT. The genes are TRBV12-5 and TRBJ2-3; D ambiguous. Trimming shortened V by 10 bases and J by 2 bases, and 10 bases separated the two germline ends. Germline V lookup: CDR1 LGHNT, CDR2 FRNRAP. The CDR3 runs 12 residues.

On this clone: A junction end diverges from the germline sequence, so it may reflect a read error. V and J are TRBV24-1 and TRBJ2-1, with 7 bases lining up with TRBD2. Germline V gives CDR1 KGHDR, CDR2 SFDVKD. There are 18 residues in the CDR3. The DNA of the CDR3 is TGTGCCACCAGTGATTTCGGGGCGGGGCTAGCGGACTACAGTGAGCAGTTCTTC. This encodes CATSDFGAGLADYSEQFF.

The chain combines TRBV5-6 with TRBJ1-1, with D perhaps TRBD1 (6 bases). Trimming cost V 6 bases and J 0 bases, with 12 bases left between them. The CDR3 contains 14 residues. Germline V CDR1 and CDR2: SGHDT, YYEEEE. The CDR3 loop is CASTSDRMNTEAFF. The DNA of the CDR3 is TGTGCCAGCACCTCGGACAGAATGAACACTGAAGCTTTCTTT.

The chain is built from TRBV10-2 and TRBJ1-1, with 7 bases lining up with TRBD1. V lost 0 bases, J lost 0 bases, and 1 base stayed unmatched. Germline loops: CDR1 WSHSY, CDR2 SAAADI. This CDR3 is 15 amino acids long. The chain's CDR3 is CASSESRGLNTEAFF. CDR3 sequence (DNA): TGCGCCAGCAGTGAGTCTAGGGGGCTGAACACTGAAGCTTTCTTT.

The gene calls are TRBV6-2 or TRBV6-3 and TRBJ2-7; D gene uncertain. Germline V gene data show CDR1 as MNHEY and CDR2 as SVGEGT. Trimming stripped 2 bases from V and 5 bases from J, with 4 bases between. CDR3 size: 11 residues. DNA of the CDR3: TGTGCCAGCAGTTACCTCCACGAGCAGTACTTC. Its translation is CASSYLHEQYF.

V is TRBV16 and J is TRBJ2-7; TRBD2 aligns across 7 bases. Per the germline V gene, CDR1 is KGHSY and CDR2 is FQNENV. This CDR3 comprises 13 residues. Trimming cost V 1 base and J 7 bases; bases outside gene matches: 4. CDR3 sequence: CASSQLSGGEQYF. The CDR3 DNA reads as TGTGCCAGCAGCCAATTATCGGGGGGAGAGCAGTACTTC.

This clone appeared a few times. The junction and the germline gene differ at one end; a read error may be behind it. This chain links TRBV6-1 with TRBJ1-2; 7 bases map to TRBD1. Germline V CDR1 and CDR2: MNHNS, SASEGT. The CDR3 is made up of 14 amino acids. CDR3 DNA sequence: TGTGCCAGCAGCGAAGGACAGGCCGGCTATGGCTACACCTTC. Translation gives CASSEGQAGYGYTF.

This rearrangement joins TRBV28 to TRBJ2-4, with 10 bases matching TRBD1. This CDR3 region has 15 residues. V lost 6 bases, J lost 0 bases, and 2 bases stayed unmatched. Germline V gene sequence: CDR1 MDHEN, CDR2 SYDVKM. CDR3 in DNA: TGTGCCAGCAGAAGGACAGGGGGAGCCAAAAACATTCAGTACTTC. Its translation: CASRRTGGAKNIQYF.

This clone has only one observation. The chain is built from TRBV29-1 and TRBJ2-3, with a possible D match to TRBD2 (6 bases). The V gene's germline CDR1 is SQVTM and CDR2 ANQGSEA. The CDR3 loop spans 14 amino acids. Trimming cost V 6 bases and J 0 bases, with 13 bases left between them. CDR3 DNA: TGCAGCGTCGTCTTCGGGGGAAGCACAGATACGCAGTATTTT. Its protein is CSVVFGGSTDTQYF.

The CDR3: CATSAATGSEGTDTQYF. The CDR3 DNA is TGTGCCACCAGTGCCGCCACAGGGTCTGAAGGGACAGATACGCAGTATTTT. V is TRBV24-1 and J is TRBJ2-3, with D perhaps TRBD1 (6 bases). CDR1 KGHDR and CDR2 SFDVKD come from the germline V gene. Trimming shortened V by 5 bases and J by 3 bases, and 20 bases separated the two germline ends. The CDR3 consists of 17 residues.

V usage is TRBV6-2 or TRBV6-3 and J usage is TRBJ2-7, with D hard to call. Germline CDR1 MNHEY, CDR2 SVGEGT. The CDR3 has 12 amino acids. Trimming shortened V by 4 bases and J by 2 bases, and 6 bases separated the two germline ends. CDR3 DNA: TGTGCCAGCAGTTCAGGTCCCTACGAGCAGTACTTC. This encodes CASSSGPYEQYF.

V and J are TRBV7-8 and TRBJ2-5; TRBD2 aligns across 8 bases. The CDR3 has 15 amino acids. J gave up 4 bases and V 3 bases, and 7 bases lay outside the gene matches. Germline V lookup: CDR1 SGHVS, CDR2 FQNEAQ. In nucleotides, the CDR3 is TGTGCCAGCAGCTTGGGACTAGATTTGGGAGAGACCCAGTACTTC. It is translated as CASSLGLDLGETQYF.

The chain links TRBV6-5 to TRBJ2-7; 8 nucleotides line up with TRBD1. CDR1 MNHEY and CDR2 SVGAGI come from the germline V gene. The CDR3 has 13 residues. With 7 bases clipped from V and 3 bases from J, the junction kept 5 bases outside the gene matches. CDR3 bases: TGTGCCAGCATCGGGACAGGCCGCTACGAGCAGTACTTC. Translated, it gives CASIGTGRYEQYF.

This chain uses TRBV27 with TRBJ2-7; D is ambiguous. The CDR3 has 13 residues. V gave up 2 bases and J gave up 0 bases, with 5 bases separating them. Germline CDR1 and CDR2: MNHEY and SMNVEV (reference sequence). The CDR3 here is CASSLPNSYEQYF. Written as DNA, the CDR3 is TGTGCCAGCAGTTTACCAAACTCCTACGAGCAGTACTTC.

The V gene is TRBV4-3, the J gene TRBJ2-1, with TRBD1 identical over 10 bases. CDR3 length equals 15 residues. In germline, CDR1 is LGHNA, CDR2 YSLEER. V shed 1 base and J 7 bases; nucleotides not matched to a gene: 4. CDR3 sequence: CASSQAQDRGNEQFF. CDR3 coding DNA: TGCGCCAGCAGCCAAGCTCAGGACAGGGGGAATGAGCAGTTCTTC.

This chain links TRBV5-4 with TRBJ2-1, with D possibly being TRBD2 (6 bases). Trimming removed 4 bases at V and 0 bases at J, with 20 bases between. Germline CDR1 and CDR2: SGHNT and YYREEE (reference sequence). The CDR3 is made up of 18 amino acids. CDR3 sequence (DNA): TGTGCCAGCAGCCGGGGTGGGGCCGGGAGCCTCTCCTACAATGAGCAGTTCTTC. Its translation: CASSRGGAGSLSYNEQFF. The full variable domain, completed using reference TRBV5-4 and TRBJ2-1, is ETGVTQSPTHLIKTRGQQVTLRCSSQSGHNTVSWYQQALGQGPQFIFQYYREEENGRGNFPPRFSGLQFPNYSSELNVNALELDDSALYLCASSRGGAGSLSYNEQFFGPGTRLTVL.

The V gene is TRBV7-3, the J gene TRBJ1-3; no reliable D call. V dropped 0 bases and J dropped 0 bases, with 6 bases sitting between them. CDR3 size: 15 residues. Germline lookup yields CDR1 SGHTA and CDR2 FQGTGA. CDR3 protein: CASSLTGLSGNTIYF. In DNA form, the CDR3 reads TGTGCCAGCAGCTTAACGGGCCTCTCTGGAAACACCATATATTTT. Supplemented by reference TRBV7-3 and TRBJ1-3, the full variable domain reads GAGVSQTPSNKVTEKGKYVELRCDPISGHTALYWYRQSLGQGPEFLIYFQGTGAADDSGLPNDRFFAVRPEGSVSTLKIQRTERGDSAVYLCASSLTGLSGNTIYFGEGSWLTVV.